Below are 23 T cell receptor beta chains sequenced from a single sample in a study of glioma-infiltrating T cells after dendritic cell vaccination. Sequencing was performed with immunoSEQ multiplex PCR; in TCRdb, only in-frame clones are kept and a portion is missing. The data contain 65,000 to 80,000 clones, about four fifths of them singletons. This sample comprised blood, obtained before dendritic cell vaccination. Receptors originate from a human donor with glioblastoma.

This sequence joins TRBV2 and TRBJ2-7; tentative D call: TRBD1 (5 bases). CDR3 length: 15 residues. In germline, CDR1 is SNHLY, CDR2 FYNNEI. The V end was cut by 6 bases, the J end by 1 base, with 16 bases between. The CDR3 region has the DNA TGTGCCAGCAGCCCATCCCCCGACAGATCCTACGAGCAGTACTTC. Amino acid sequence: CASSPSPDRSYEQYF.

The chain uses TRBV5-4 and TRBJ1-2, with TRBD1 as a possible D gene (5 bases). The CDR3 totals 14 residues. CDR1 is SGHNT, CDR2 YYREEE, per germline (reference sequence). V was pared by 3 bases and J by 2 bases, with 11 bases between. The CDR3 DNA follows: TGTGCCAGCAGCTCCAGGGACTTAAACTATGGCTACACCTTC. Translated: CASSSRDLNYGYTF. The full variable domain, completed using reference TRBV5-4 and TRBJ1-2, is ETGVTQSPTHLIKTRGQQVTLRCSSQSGHNTVSWYQQALGQGPQFIFQYYREEENGRGNFPPRFSGLQFPNYSSELNVNALELDDSALYLCASSSRDLNYGYTFGSGTRLTVV.

This chain links TRBV6-5 with TRBJ1-1; D is uncertain. The CDR3 runs 15 residues. Germline V gene sequence: CDR1 MNHEY, CDR2 SVGAGI. V was cut by 2 bases and J by 3 bases, with 13 bases left in between. CDR3 in amino acids: CASSYMSLSDTEAFF. The DNA of the CDR3 is TGTGCCAGCAGTTACATGTCCCTGTCTGACACTGAAGCTTTCTTT.

The genes are TRBV7-9 and TRBJ1-1; D is unresolved. Germline CDR1 SEHNR, CDR2 FQNEAQ (reference sequence). Trimming took off 2 bases at V and 0 bases at J, with 4 bases between the two ends. The CDR3 extends over 13 amino acids. This CDR3 is CASSLLVNTEAFF. As DNA, the CDR3 is TGTGCCAGCAGCTTACTTGTGAACACTGAAGCTTTCTTT.

The chain uses TRBV5-5 and TRBJ2-5; possibly TRBD2 for D (6 bases). The CDR3 consists of 14 residues. The V gene lost 3 bases and the J gene lost 1 base, with 10 bases spanning the gap. The germline V gene encodes CDR1 SGHKS and CDR2 YYEKEE (reference sequence). For the CDR3, the DNA is TGTGCCAGCAGCTCCCTGGGGGGCCAAGAGACCCAGTACTTC. Translating gives CASSSLGGQETQYF.

The chain links TRBV6-1 to TRBJ2-5; D is uncertain. The J call is doubtful: the DNA matches TRBJ2-7 better. The CDR3 is made up of 11 amino acids. CDR1 and CDR2 (germline): MNHNS, SASEGT. Written as DNA, the CDR3 is TGTGCCAGCAGTGTTAAATACGAGCAGTACTTC. It encodes CASSVKYEQYF.

This chain uses TRBV2 with TRBJ1-5, with a weak D call TRBD1 (5 bases). The CDR3 covers 12 residues. The V end lost 7 bases, the J end lost 5 bases, and 9 bases lay between the germline ends. The germline V gene encodes CDR1 SNHLY and CDR2 FYNNEI. DNA of the CDR3: TGTGCCAGCAAGACAGACTATCAGCCCCAGCATTTT. Translating gives CASKTDYQPQHF.

This clone was observed once. The chain recombines TRBV19 with TRBJ1-5; weak D call: TRBD1 (6 bases). The germline V gene has CDR1 LNHDA and CDR2 SQIVND (reference sequence). V lost 5 bases, J lost 6 bases, and 14 bases lay in between. This CDR3 region has 14 residues. The DNA for the CDR3 is TGTGCCAGTAGTCAACAGGGATCTACTCAGCCCCAGCATTTT. It translates to CASSQQGSTQPQHF.

V usage is TRBV27 and J usage is TRBJ1-2, with a weak D call TRBD1 (5 bases). Germline CDR1 reads MNHEY; CDR2 reads SMNVEV (reference sequence). The CDR3 length is 13 residues. Trimming shortened V by 6 bases and J by 1 base, and 9 bases separated the two germline ends. This CDR3 is CASRPTVNYGYTF. The CDR3, as DNA: TGTGCCAGCAGGCCGACAGTTAACTATGGCTACACCTTC.

This sequence joins TRBV9 and TRBJ1-5; 8 bases are shared with TRBD1. Germline V lookup: CDR1 SGDLS, CDR2 YYNGEE. J lost 2 bases, V lost 0 bases, and 16 bases had no gene match. The length of the CDR3 is 20 residues. This chain's CDR3 is CASSVGAGGWGEIGNQPQHF. CDR3 nucleotides: TGTGCCAGCAGCGTAGGGGCAGGGGGCTGGGGTGAGATTGGCAATCAGCCCCAGCATTTT.

The CDR3: CASSTRTGNTGELFF. CDR3 nucleotide sequence: TGCGCCAGCAGCACGAGGACAGGGAACACCGGGGAGCTGTTTTTT. This chain uses TRBV5-1 with TRBJ2-2, with 7 bases fitting TRBD1. J lost 1 base, V lost 4 bases, and 4 bases had no gene match. The CDR3 length is 15 residues. Germline V CDR1 and CDR2: SGHRS, YFSETQ.

The chain joins TRBV19 to TRBJ2-1, with 8 bases that match TRBD1. V gave up 4 bases and J gave up 8 bases; unmatched junction bases: 4. CDR1 and CDR2 (germline): LNHDA, SQIVND (reference sequence). The CDR3 runs to 13 residues. Written as DNA, the CDR3 is TGTGCCAGTAGTACCGGACAGGGCGATGAGCAGTTCTTC. Translating it yields CASSTGQGDEQFF.

This chain connects TRBV6-1 to TRBJ2-4, with D perhaps TRBD1 (5 bases). The germline V gene encodes CDR1 MNHNS and CDR2 SASEGT. V was shortened by 7 bases and J by 7 bases, with 14 bases between the two germline ends. The CDR3 extends over 13 amino acids. Here the CDR3 reads CASIKGAGNIQYF. The CDR3 DNA sequence: TGTGCCAGCATTAAAGGGGCAGGGAACATTCAGTACTTC.

The chain has TRBV11-3 and TRBJ2-7; possible D gene TRBD1, 5 bases. V gave up 4 bases and J gave up 2 bases, with 18 bases separating them. CDR1 and CDR2 (germline): SGHNT, YENEEA. The CDR3 is 16 amino acids. The CDR3 reads CASSSTDKGIAYEQYF. CDR3 nucleotide sequence: TGTGCCAGCAGCTCCACCGACAAGGGGATAGCCTACGAGCAGTACTTC.

The rearrangement links TRBV25-1 to TRBJ1-2; no definite D call. With 5 bases removed from V and 1 base from J, the gap between germline ends came to 14 bases. CDR1 is MGHDK, CDR2 SYGVNS, per germline. The CDR3 covers 15 residues. CDR3 nucleotide sequence: TGTGCCAGCAGTCCCCCGGGAGGAGGTAACTATGGCTACACCTTC. Its protein product is CASSPPGGGNYGYTF.

V gene TRBV2 combines with J gene TRBJ1-2; unclear D gene. CDR3 size: 13 residues. Per the germline V gene, CDR1 is SNHLY and CDR2 is FYNNEI. Trimming cost V 8 bases and J 4 bases, with 14 bases left between them. In nucleotides, the CDR3 is TGTGCCAGCTCGGGGAGGACCGGCTATGGCTACACCTTC. Its translation is CASSGRTGYGYTF.

The V gene is TRBV7-8, the J gene TRBJ1-4, with 7 bases fitting TRBD1. CDR1 is SGHVS and CDR2 is FQNEAQ in the germline V gene. The CDR3 spans 14 residues. Unmatched junction bases numbered 7, after V lost 5 bases and J lost 7 bases. In DNA, the CDR3 is TGTGCCAGCAGCCTAGACAGGGACGGTGAAAAACTGTTTTTT. It yields the protein CASSLDRDGEKLFF.

The rearrangement joins TRBV5-8 to TRBJ1-2; 12 nucleotides align to TRBD1. The CDR3 contains 16 residues. V shed 0 bases and J 6 bases; nucleotides not matched to a gene: 6. From germline, CDR1 is SGHTS and CDR2 YDEGEE. The DNA for the CDR3 is TGTGCCAGCAGCTTGGACCGGGACAGGGGGCCAAATGGCTACACCTTC. Translating it yields CASSLDRDRGPNGYTF. Full variable domain (missing parts from reference TRBV5-8 and TRBJ1-2): EAGVTQSPTHLIKTRGQQATLRCSPISGHTSVYWYQQALGLGLQFLLWYDEGEERNRGNFPPRFSGRQFPNYSSELNVNALELEDSALYLCASSLDRDRGPNGYTFGSGTRLTVV.

The J gene is TRBJ2-2, the V gene TRBV19, with a weak D call TRBD1 (5 bases). V was pared by 1 base and J by 1 base, with 13 bases between. The germline V gene has CDR1 LNHDA and CDR2 SQIVND (reference sequence). CDR3 length: 17 amino acids. The CDR3: CASSIADSLLNTGELFF. The CDR3 coding sequence is TGTGCCAGTAGTATAGCTGACAGCCTTTTGAACACCGGGGAGCTGTTTTTT. Using reference TRBV19 and TRBJ2-2 for the parts outside the CDR3, the full variable domain is DGGITQSPKYLFRKEGQNVTLSCEQNLNHDAMYWYRQDPGQGLRLIYYSQIVNDFQKGDIAEGYSVSREKKESFPLTVTSAQKNPTAFYLCASSIADSLLNTGELFFGEGSRLTVL.

CDR3 nucleotides: TGTGCCAGCAGCGTAGTATCGGATACGCAGTATTTT. As protein: CASSVVSDTQYF. The rearrangement links TRBV25-1 to TRBJ2-3, with D unresolved. The CDR3 sequence is 12 residues long. V shed 6 bases and J shed 6 bases, with 10 bases lying between them. Per the germline V gene, CDR1 is MGHDK and CDR2 is SYGVNS.

The chain carries TRBV18 and TRBJ2-1; D is unresolved. The CDR3 length is 14 residues. Per germline, CDR1 KGHSH and CDR2 LQKENI. Trimming stripped 3 bases from V and 10 bases from J, with 16 bases between. The CDR3, as DNA: TGTGCCAGCTCACCCGGCATAGACTCCGAGGAGCAGTTCTTC. Amino acid sequence: CASSPGIDSEEQFF.

The V gene is TRBV2, the J gene TRBJ2-3; 10 nucleotides align to TRBD2. There are 14 residues in the CDR3. Per the germline V gene, CDR1 is SNHLY and CDR2 is FYNNEI. The V and J ends lost 8 bases and 6 bases, in that order; junction bases with no gene match: 8. The CDR3 region has the DNA TGTGCCAGCCTACTAGCGGGGAGGGGGGATACGCAGTATTTT. Translating gives CASLLAGRGDTQYF.

The V and J genes are TRBV2 and TRBJ2-1; the match to TRBD1 covers 7 bases. The CDR3 is 14 residues long. V was pared by 4 bases and J by 5 bases, with 5 bases of the junction left unmatched. Germline V lookup: CDR1 SNHLY, CDR2 FYNNEI. The CDR3 nucleotides read TGTGCCAGCAGTGGACAGGGCAACCACAATGAGCAGTTCTTC. It is translated as CASSGQGNHNEQFF.